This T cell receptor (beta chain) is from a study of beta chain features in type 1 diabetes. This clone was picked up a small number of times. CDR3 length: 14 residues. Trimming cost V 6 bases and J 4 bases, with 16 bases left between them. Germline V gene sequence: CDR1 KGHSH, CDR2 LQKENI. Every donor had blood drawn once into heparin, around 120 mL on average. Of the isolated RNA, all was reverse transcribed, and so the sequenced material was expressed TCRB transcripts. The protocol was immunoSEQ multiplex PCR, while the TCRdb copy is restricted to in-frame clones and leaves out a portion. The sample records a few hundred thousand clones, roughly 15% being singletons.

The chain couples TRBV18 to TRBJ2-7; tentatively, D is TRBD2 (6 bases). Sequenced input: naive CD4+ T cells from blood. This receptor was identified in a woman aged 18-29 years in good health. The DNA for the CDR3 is TGTGCCAGCTCCGGACTAAGCGTCGCGTACGAGCAGTACTTC. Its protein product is CASSGLSVAYEQYF.